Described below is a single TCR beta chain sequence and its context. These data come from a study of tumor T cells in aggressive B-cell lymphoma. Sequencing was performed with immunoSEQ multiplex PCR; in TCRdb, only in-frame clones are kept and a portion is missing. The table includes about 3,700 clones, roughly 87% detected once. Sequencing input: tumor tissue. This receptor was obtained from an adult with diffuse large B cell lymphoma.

The CDR3 DNA sequence: TGCAGTGCTCGCGAGCTCTACGAGCAGTACTTC. Translating it yields CSARELYEQYF. V usage is TRBV20-1 and J usage is TRBJ2-7; no firm D call. Germline CDR1 reads DFQATT; CDR2 reads SNEGSKA (reference sequence). CDR3 size: 11 residues. Trimming removed 5 bases at V and 3 bases at J, with 8 bases between.